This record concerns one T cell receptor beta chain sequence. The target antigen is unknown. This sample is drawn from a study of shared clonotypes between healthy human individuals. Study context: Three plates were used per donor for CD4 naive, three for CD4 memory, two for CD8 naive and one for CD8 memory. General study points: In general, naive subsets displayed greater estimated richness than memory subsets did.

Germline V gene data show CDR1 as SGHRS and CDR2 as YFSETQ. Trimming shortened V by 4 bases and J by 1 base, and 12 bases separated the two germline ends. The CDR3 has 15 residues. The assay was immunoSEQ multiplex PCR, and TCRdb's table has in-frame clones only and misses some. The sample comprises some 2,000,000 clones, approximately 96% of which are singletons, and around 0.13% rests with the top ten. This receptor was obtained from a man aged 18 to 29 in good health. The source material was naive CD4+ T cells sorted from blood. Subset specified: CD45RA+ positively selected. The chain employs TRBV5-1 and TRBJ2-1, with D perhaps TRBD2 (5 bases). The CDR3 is CASSRTSVSYNEQFF. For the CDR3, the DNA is TGCGCCAGCAGCCGTACTAGTGTATCCTACAATGAGCAGTTCTTC.